This TCR beta chain came from a study of blood T cell repertoires in COVID-19. Per the study methods: Reference gene primers were amplified, and this amplification served to estimate nucleated cell counts. TCRdb keeps only in-frame clones here, not all; method: immunoSEQ multiplex PCR. The D gene and trimming were derived from the DNA, and the V and J assignments and clone size from that table. The profile shows over 35,000 clones, approximately 80% of them singletons. Trimming removed 0 bases from V and 2 bases from J, with 9 bases in between. This CDR3 is 15 amino acids long. In germline, CDR1 is SGDLS, CDR2 YYNGEE.

V is TRBV9 and J is TRBJ1-3; D is perhaps TRBD1 (6 bases). The clonotype originates from a human donor in a cohort sampled during active COVID-19. Sequencing used peripheral blood. Here the CDR3 reads CASSVEGGAGNTIYF. CDR3 nucleotide sequence: TGTGCCAGCAGCGTAGAAGGGGGAGCTGGAAACACCATATATTTT.